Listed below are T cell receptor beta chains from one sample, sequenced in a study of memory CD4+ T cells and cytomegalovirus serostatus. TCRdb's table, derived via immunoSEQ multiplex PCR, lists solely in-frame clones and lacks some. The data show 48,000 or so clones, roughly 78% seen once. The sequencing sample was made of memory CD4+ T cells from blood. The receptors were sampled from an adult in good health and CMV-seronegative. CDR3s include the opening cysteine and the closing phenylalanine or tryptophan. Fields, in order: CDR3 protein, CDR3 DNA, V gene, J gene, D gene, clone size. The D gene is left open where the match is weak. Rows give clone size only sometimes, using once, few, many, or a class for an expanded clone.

CDR3aa: CASSYGGAETQYF
CDR3nt: TGTGCCAGCAGTTACGGGGGAGCAGAGACCCAGTACTTC
v_gene: TRBV6-6
j_gene: TRBJ2-5
d_gene: NA
abundance: NA

CDR3aa: CASSEARYGYTF
CDR3nt: TGTGCCAGCAGTGAAGCGAGGTATGGCTACACCTTC
v_gene: TRBV2
j_gene: TRBJ1-2
d_gene: NA
abundance: once

CDR3aa: CASSRGSSYEQYF
CDR3nt: TGTGCCAGCAGCCGGGGCAGCTCCTACGAGCAGTACTTC
v_gene: TRBV14
j_gene: TRBJ2-7
d_gene: NA
abundance: NA

CDR3aa: CATLAGDSYNEQFF
CDR3nt: TGTGCCACTCTAGCGGGAGATTCTTACAATGAGCAGTTCTTC
v_gene: TRBV28
j_gene: TRBJ2-1
d_gene: TRBD2
abundance: NA

CDR3aa: CASSLAGALANYGYTF
CDR3nt: TGCGCCAGCAGCTTGGCGGGGGCCCTAGCTAACTATGGCTACACCTTC
v_gene: TRBV5-1
j_gene: TRBJ1-2
d_gene: NA
abundance: few

CDR3aa: CASSVVSPSSQPQHF
CDR3nt: TGTGCCAGCAGCGTAGTTAGCCCGTCCTCCCAGCCCCAGCATTTT
v_gene: TRBV9
j_gene: TRBJ1-5
d_gene: NA
abundance: NA

CDR3aa: CASSLGGLAKNIQYF
CDR3nt: TGTGCCAGCAGCTTAGGGGGCCTAGCCAAAAACATTCAGTACTTC
v_gene: TRBV7-8
j_gene: TRBJ2-4
d_gene: NA
abundance: NA

CDR3aa: CASSGLAGAFYNEQFF
CDR3nt: TGTGCCAGCAGCGGACTAGCGGGAGCGTTCTACAATGAGCAGTTCTTC
v_gene: TRBV11-2
j_gene: TRBJ2-1
d_gene: TRBD2
abundance: NA

CDR3aa: CASSSSTRSGNTIYF
CDR3nt: TGTGCCAGTAGTAGTTCAACCCGCTCTGGAAACACCATATATTTT
v_gene: TRBV19
j_gene: TRBJ1-3
d_gene: NA
abundance: NA

CDR3aa: CAGTSGEFTDTQYF
CDR3nt: TGTGCCGGCACTAGCGGGGAGTTCACAGATACGCAGTATTTT
v_gene: TRBV30
j_gene: TRBJ2-3
d_gene: TRBD2
abundance: few

CDR3aa: CASSPGQGNQPQHF
CDR3nt: TGTGCCAGCAGCCCCGGACAGGGAAATCAGCCCCAGCATTTT
v_gene: TRBV7-8
j_gene: TRBJ1-5
d_gene: TRBD1
abundance: NA

CDR3aa: CASSLAQGRVTEAFF
CDR3nt: TGTGCCAGCAGCTTGGCACAGGGGCGAGTCACTGAAGCTTTCTTT
v_gene: TRBV5-4
j_gene: TRBJ1-1
d_gene: TRBD1
abundance: NA

CDR3aa: CASSQDPGTYEQYF
CDR3nt: TGTGCCAGCAGCCAAGACCCGGGTACCTACGAGCAGTACTTC
v_gene: TRBV4-2
j_gene: TRBJ2-7
d_gene: NA
abundance: NA

CDR3aa: CASSRGTNYGYTF
CDR3nt: TGTGCCAGCAGCCGCGGGACAAACTATGGCTACACCTTC
v_gene: TRBV6-5
j_gene: TRBJ1-2
d_gene: NA
abundance: NA

CDR3aa: CASSVGTGNQPQHF
CDR3nt: TGTGCCAGCAGCGTAGGAACTGGGAATCAGCCCCAGCATTTT
v_gene: TRBV9
j_gene: TRBJ1-5
d_gene: NA
abundance: NA

CDR3aa: CASSAGPGGSHEQYF
CDR3nt: TGTGCCAGCAGCGCGGGCCCCGGAGGCTCTCACGAGCAGTACTTC
v_gene: TRBV7-9
j_gene: TRBJ2-7
d_gene: NA
abundance: NA

CDR3aa: CASSSKQRLGTEAFF
CDR3nt: TGTGCCAGCAGCTCTAAGCAGCGACTCGGCACTGAAGCTTTCTTT
v_gene: TRBV7-9
j_gene: TRBJ1-1
d_gene: NA
abundance: NA

CDR3aa: CASSLRRMNSPLHF
CDR3nt: TGTGCCAGCAGCTTAAGGCGGATGAATTCACCCCTCCACTTT
v_gene: TRBV7-9
j_gene: TRBJ1-6
d_gene: NA
abundance: few

CDR3aa: CASSSYHNEQFF
CDR3nt: TGTGCCAGCAGCTCCTACCACAATGAGCAGTTCTTC
v_gene: TRBV7-6
j_gene: TRBJ2-1
d_gene: NA
abundance: NA

CDR3aa: CASSGQGKRNSPLHF
CDR3nt: TGTGCCAGCAGCGGACAGGGGAAGAGAAATTCACCCCTCCACTTT
v_gene: TRBV9
j_gene: TRBJ1-6
d_gene: TRBD1
abundance: NA

CDR3aa: CASSSEGGRRGTGELFF
CDR3nt: TGTGCCAGCAGCTCCGAAGGGGGGCGAAGGGGGACCGGGGAGCTGTTTTTT
v_gene: TRBV11-1
j_gene: TRBJ2-2
d_gene: NA
abundance: NA

CDR3aa: CASSDRVAGVEGYNEQFF
CDR3nt: TGTGCCAGCAGTGACCGGGTAGCGGGAGTGGAGGGGTACAATGAGCAGTTCTTC
v_gene: TRBV25-1
j_gene: TRBJ2-1
d_gene: TRBD2
abundance: NA

CDR3aa: CASCTSGRNDEQFF
CDR3nt: TGTGCCAGCTGTACTAGCGGGAGAAACGATGAGCAGTTCTTC
v_gene: TRBV27
j_gene: TRBJ2-1
d_gene: TRBD2
abundance: few

CDR3aa: CASSPGTDYGYTF
CDR3nt: TGTGCCAGCTCACCGGGGACAGACTATGGCTACACCTTC
v_gene: TRBV18
j_gene: TRBJ1-2
d_gene: TRBD1
abundance: NA

CDR3aa: CASSLKTGGEQYF
CDR3nt: TGTGCCAGCAGCTTGAAAACAGGGGGTGAGCAGTACTTC
v_gene: TRBV5-6
j_gene: TRBJ2-7
d_gene: TRBD1
abundance: NA

CDR3aa: CASSQDWRGRREKLFF
CDR3nt: TGCGCCAGCAGCCAAGATTGGCGGGGGCGCCGTGAAAAACTGTTTTTT
v_gene: TRBV4-1
j_gene: TRBJ1-4
d_gene: NA
abundance: NA

CDR3aa: CASTLITEAFF
CDR3nt: TGTGCCAGCACCCTTATTACTGAAGCTTTCTTT
v_gene: TRBV6-4
j_gene: TRBJ1-1
d_gene: NA
abundance: once

CDR3aa: CASSSYRDRNSYEQYF
CDR3nt: TGTGCCAGCAGCTCGTACCGGGACAGAAACTCCTACGAGCAGTACTTC
v_gene: TRBV7-6
j_gene: TRBJ2-7
d_gene: TRBD1
abundance: NA

CDR3aa: CASSPAGQYSNQPQHF
CDR3nt: TGTGCCAGCAGCCCGGCGGGACAGTATAGCAATCAGCCCCAGCATTTT
v_gene: TRBV5-6
j_gene: TRBJ1-5
d_gene: TRBD1
abundance: NA

CDR3aa: CASSLMMSFNYGYTF
CDR3nt: TGTGCCAGCAGCTTAATGATGTCCTTTAACTATGGCTACACCTTC
v_gene: TRBV11-2
j_gene: TRBJ1-2
d_gene: NA
abundance: NA

CDR3aa: CASSAGQGASSPLHF
CDR3nt: TGTGCCAGCAGCGCCGGACAGGGGGCAAGTTCACCCCTCCACTTT
v_gene: TRBV7-2
j_gene: TRBJ1-6
d_gene: TRBD1
abundance: NA

CDR3aa: CAWGAPGNTIYF
CDR3nt: TGTGCCTGGGGGGCCCCGGGAAACACCATATATTTT
v_gene: TRBV30
j_gene: TRBJ1-3
d_gene: NA
abundance: NA

CDR3aa: CASSLRTSPPTDTQYF
CDR3nt: TGTGCCAGCAGTCTAAGGACTAGCCCTCCCACAGATACGCAGTATTTT
v_gene: TRBV2
j_gene: TRBJ2-3
d_gene: TRBD2
abundance: once

CDR3aa: CASSRNGRDGYTF
CDR3nt: TGTGCCAGCAGCCGAAACGGCAGGGACGGCTACACCTTC
v_gene: TRBV7-9
j_gene: TRBJ1-2
d_gene: NA
abundance: NA

CDR3aa: CASSYGQGETQYF
CDR3nt: TGTGCCAGCAGCTACGGACAGGGTGAGACCCAGTACTTC
v_gene: TRBV7-2
j_gene: TRBJ2-5
d_gene: TRBD1
abundance: NA

CDR3aa: CASSLTWMSSYEQYF
CDR3nt: TGCGCCAGCAGCTTGACGTGGATGAGCTCCTACGAGCAGTACTTC
v_gene: TRBV5-1
j_gene: TRBJ2-7
d_gene: NA
abundance: few

CDR3aa: CASSTINTEAFF
CDR3nt: TGTGCCAGCTCAACCATTAACACTGAAGCTTTCTTT
v_gene: TRBV18
j_gene: TRBJ1-1
d_gene: NA
abundance: NA

CDR3aa: CASSLGGSLYEQYF
CDR3nt: TGTGCCAGCAGTTTAGGAGGGTCTCTCTACGAGCAGTACTTC
v_gene: TRBV28
j_gene: TRBJ2-7
d_gene: NA
abundance: NA

CDR3aa: CASSLEGSAGFEKLFF
CDR3nt: TGCGCCAGCAGCTTGGAAGGCTCGGCAGGGTTTGAAAAACTGTTTTTT
v_gene: TRBV5-1
j_gene: TRBJ1-4
d_gene: NA
abundance: NA

CDR3aa: CASAQGETQYF
CDR3nt: TGTGCCAGCGCCCAGGGAGAGACCCAGTACTTC
v_gene: TRBV6-6
j_gene: TRBJ2-5
d_gene: NA
abundance: NA

CDR3aa: CASSLSMLAGEGKQETQYF
CDR3nt: TGTGCCAGCAGCCTTTCCATGCTAGCGGGAGAGGGGAAACAAGAGACCCAGTACTTC
v_gene: TRBV5-4
j_gene: TRBJ2-5
d_gene: TRBD2
abundance: NA

CDR3aa: CASSQSYKFGEKLFF
CDR3nt: TGTGCCAGCAGCCAATCATACAAGTTTGGCGAAAAACTGTTTTTT
v_gene: TRBV14
j_gene: TRBJ1-4
d_gene: NA
abundance: NA

CDR3aa: CASSLEGAEFF
CDR3nt: TGTGCCAGCAGCCTGGAGGGGGCGGAGTTCTTC
v_gene: TRBV2
j_gene: TRBJ2-1
d_gene: NA
abundance: NA

CDR3aa: CASSLLPRTGGNEQFF
CDR3nt: TGCGCCAGCAGTCTCCTTCCCCGGACTGGGGGCAATGAGCAGTTCTTC
v_gene: TRBV5-1
j_gene: TRBJ2-1
d_gene: NA
abundance: NA

CDR3aa: CASSYSWNSNQPQHF
CDR3nt: TGTGCCAGCAGTTACTCGTGGAATAGCAATCAGCCCCAGCATTTT
v_gene: TRBV6-5
j_gene: TRBJ1-5
d_gene: NA
abundance: NA

CDR3aa: CASSPQRGGNTGELFF
CDR3nt: TGTGCCAGCAGTCCCCAGCGGGGGGGGAACACCGGGGAGCTGTTTTTT
v_gene: TRBV7-9
j_gene: TRBJ2-2
d_gene: TRBD2
abundance: NA

CDR3aa: CASSGTQRYSYEQYF
CDR3nt: TGTGCCAGCAGTGGGACACAGCGTTACTCCTACGAGCAGTACTTC
v_gene: TRBV6-1
j_gene: TRBJ2-7
d_gene: NA
abundance: NA

CDR3aa: CASSESSQGQHFTEQYF
CDR3nt: TGTGCCAGCAGTGAATCCTCGCAGGGCCAACATTTTACCGAGCAGTACTTC
v_gene: TRBV25-1
j_gene: TRBJ2-7
d_gene: NA
abundance: few

CDR3aa: CASSYDRNYEQYF
CDR3nt: TGTGCCAGCAGTTACGACCGGAATTACGAGCAGTACTTC
v_gene: TRBV6-6
j_gene: TRBJ2-7
d_gene: NA
abundance: NA

CDR3aa: CASSATTANYGYTF
CDR3nt: TGCGCCAGCAGCGCCACGACAGCGAACTATGGCTACACCTTC
v_gene: TRBV5-1
j_gene: TRBJ1-2
d_gene: NA
abundance: NA

CDR3aa: CASSSRHRDEQYF
CDR3nt: TGTGCCAGCAGCTCCCGCCACAGGGACGAGCAGTACTTC
v_gene: TRBV13
j_gene: TRBJ2-7
d_gene: NA
abundance: NA

CDR3aa: CASSLSTSGRPRPSEQYF
CDR3nt: TGTGCCAGCAGTTTAAGTACTAGCGGGAGGCCCCGACCCTCGGAGCAGTACTTC
v_gene: TRBV28
j_gene: TRBJ2-7
d_gene: TRBD2
abundance: NA